The subject of this entry is one T cell receptor beta chain. The antigen this receptor binds is unknown. No base quality information exists; no much larger clone differs at one position. This sample is drawn from a study of T cells in Graves' hyperthyroidism and ophthalmopathy (dated by TCRdb to about 2019). Background on the whole study: Peripheral blood samples were taken at the time of initial diagnosis, prior to any treatment. Once sampling was done, hyperthyroidism patients were given methimazole at a starting dose of 30 mg daily, whereas ophthalmopathy patients were given high-dose intravenous methylprednisolone. The 100 or so discovery patients were randomly divided into training and test sets at a 7:3 ratio. An independent validation cohort of about 20 hyperthyroidism patients and approximately 16 patients who later progressed to ophthalmopathy tested prospective prediction of ophthalmopathy. According to the paper, TCR Vbeta CDR3 sequencing was carried out on over 130 peripheral blood samples, which came from 40 to 45 ophthalmopathy, some 73 hyperthyroidism and roughly 17 progressor patients. In addition, the study compared T-cell repertoires in thyroid tissue and in blood from six Graves' hyperthyroidism patients. A discovery cohort of about a hundred patients, approximately 44 with Graves' ophthalmopathy and approximately 60 with stable Graves' hyperthyroidism, was used to find distinguishing TCR V-J signatures.

Trimming removed 6 bases from V and 4 bases from J, leaving 12 bases between the germline ends. The cysteine opens and the phenylalanine closes a CDR3 of 14 amino acids. CDR3 DNA is the only sequence kept; it has 42 bases, read in frame from the first base. CDR1 and CDR2 were assigned from the germline V gene as SNHLY and FYNNEI. Stable Graves' hyperthyroidism was defined as no progression to ophthalmopathy during 18 months of follow-up. Hyperthyroidism patients were newly diagnosed, had a disease duration of under 2 months, and were aged 18 to 65 years. Any patient with an uncontrolled infection, another autoimmune disease, pregnancy or lactation was excluded. Clinical symptoms, serum thyroxine and TRAb, thyroid ultrasound, and orbital computed tomography formed the basis for the diagnoses. PBMCs were isolated from about 10 ml of fresh peripheral blood by Ficoll-Paque density gradient centrifugation. Total RNA was extracted with Trizol reagent, and quality was checked on an Agilent 2100 Bioanalyzer.

The TCR beta CDR3 regions were amplified from the RNA transcripts. A first-round RT-PCR of the TCR CDR3 used the HTBI primer set with the Qiagen OneStep RT-PCR kit. Libraries were constructed in a second round of multiplex PCR, after which size selection and purification were carried out. Libraries were sequenced paired-end with 100 bp reads on an Illumina HiSeq2000. The original pipeline was this. SOAPnuke was used to process the raw data, throwing out any read that contained adapters or uncalled bases, had a mean Phred below 15, or lacked an exact constant-primer or identifier match. High-quality paired reads were merged with COPE v1.2.5, and unique nucleotide sequences were defined as clonotypes. MiTCR v1.1 was used to align the clonotypes against IMGT TRBV, TRBD and TRBJ reference segments. Analysis was restricted to V-J combinations with a frequency above 0.0001, which covered about 99% of repertoires. A TCS score was defined as the ratio between F50 (clonal expansion) and ExV (chaos), using BLOSUM62-based TCRdist between CDR3 peptides within each V-J. Welch's t-statistics and random forest reduced 500 to 550 V-J features to roughly 13, which were used in a naive Bayes classifier (R e1071). Using fastp at Q25 and MiXCR, TCRdb reprocessed the public reads and kept productive beta chains. Here each entry gathers all rows of one CDR3 protein and keeps the most common genes and DNA. The V and J calls, along with clone size, are taken from TCRdb and not from the paper's own processing. The sample profile shows approximately 710,000 distinct CDR3 sequences; roughly 17% of them were found once. The ten largest account for around a sixth of the sample.

Points the paper makes about the study in general: In validation, the model predicted progression to ophthalmopathy with approximately 70% sensitivity and less than 80% specificity, a median of 6.5 months before onset. Sample size was not statistically predetermined, and blinding of investigators to group allocation was not performed. Most expanded thyroid clonotypes (frequency above 0.001) were also detected in blood, a finding suggesting that blood repertoires may reflect thyroid immune responses. Ophthalmopathy was separated from stable hyperthyroidism by a 13 V-J signature model, with 87.88% sensitivity and approximately 81% specificity obtained in cross-validation and 80%/75% obtained in testing.

Recombination joined TRBV2 with TRBJ1-4; too little of a D gene remains to name it. The TCR was taken from a man in his forties or fifties with Graves' hyperthyroidism. The sequencing input was blood. The CDR3 is CASRRESSNEKLFF. The DNA sequence follows: TGTGCCAGCAGGCGGGAGTCGAGTAATGAAAAACTGTTTTTT.